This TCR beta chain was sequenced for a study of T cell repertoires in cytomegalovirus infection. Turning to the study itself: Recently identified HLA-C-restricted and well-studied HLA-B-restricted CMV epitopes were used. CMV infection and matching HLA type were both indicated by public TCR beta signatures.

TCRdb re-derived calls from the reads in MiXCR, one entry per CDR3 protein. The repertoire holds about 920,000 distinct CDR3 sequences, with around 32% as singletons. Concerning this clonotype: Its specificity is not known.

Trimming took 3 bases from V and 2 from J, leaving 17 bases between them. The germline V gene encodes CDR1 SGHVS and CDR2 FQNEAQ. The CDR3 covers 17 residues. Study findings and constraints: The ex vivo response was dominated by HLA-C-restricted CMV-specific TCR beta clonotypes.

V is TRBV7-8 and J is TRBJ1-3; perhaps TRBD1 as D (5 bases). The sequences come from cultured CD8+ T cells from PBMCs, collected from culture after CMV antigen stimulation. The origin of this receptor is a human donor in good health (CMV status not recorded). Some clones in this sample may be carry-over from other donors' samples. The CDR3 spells CASSFPRGVGAGNTIYF. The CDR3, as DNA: TGTGCCAGCAGCTTCCCGAGAGGGGTAGGGGCTGGAAACACCATATATTTT. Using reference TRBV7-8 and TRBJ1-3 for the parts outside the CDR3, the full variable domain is GAGVSQSPRYKVAKRGQDVALRCDPISGHVSLFWYQQALGQGPEFLTYFQNEAQLDKSGLPSDRFFAERPEGSVSTLKIQRTQQEDSAVYLCASSFPRGVGAGNTIYFGEGSWLTVV.